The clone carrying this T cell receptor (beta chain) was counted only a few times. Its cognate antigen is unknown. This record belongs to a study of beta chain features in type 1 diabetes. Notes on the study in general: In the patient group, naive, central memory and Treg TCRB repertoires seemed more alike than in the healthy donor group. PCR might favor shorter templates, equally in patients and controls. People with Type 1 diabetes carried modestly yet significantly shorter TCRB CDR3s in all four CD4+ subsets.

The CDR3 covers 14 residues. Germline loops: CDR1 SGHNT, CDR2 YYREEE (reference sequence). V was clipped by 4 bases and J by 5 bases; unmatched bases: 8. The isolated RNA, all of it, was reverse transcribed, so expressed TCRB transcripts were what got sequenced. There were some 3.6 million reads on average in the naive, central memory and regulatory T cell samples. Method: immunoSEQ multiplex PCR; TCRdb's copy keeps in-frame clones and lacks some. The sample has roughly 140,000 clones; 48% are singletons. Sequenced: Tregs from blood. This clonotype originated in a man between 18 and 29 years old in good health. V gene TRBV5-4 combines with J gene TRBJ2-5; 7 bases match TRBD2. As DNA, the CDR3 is TGTGCCAGCAGCCTCCGACTAGCTGCGGAGACCCAGTACTTC. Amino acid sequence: CASSLRLAAETQYF. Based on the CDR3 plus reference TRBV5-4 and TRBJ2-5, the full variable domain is ETGVTQSPTHLIKTRGQQVTLRCSSQSGHNTVSWYQQALGQGPQFIFQYYREEENGRGNFPPRFSGLQFPNYSSELNVNALELDDSALYLCASSLRLAAETQYFGPGTRLLVL.